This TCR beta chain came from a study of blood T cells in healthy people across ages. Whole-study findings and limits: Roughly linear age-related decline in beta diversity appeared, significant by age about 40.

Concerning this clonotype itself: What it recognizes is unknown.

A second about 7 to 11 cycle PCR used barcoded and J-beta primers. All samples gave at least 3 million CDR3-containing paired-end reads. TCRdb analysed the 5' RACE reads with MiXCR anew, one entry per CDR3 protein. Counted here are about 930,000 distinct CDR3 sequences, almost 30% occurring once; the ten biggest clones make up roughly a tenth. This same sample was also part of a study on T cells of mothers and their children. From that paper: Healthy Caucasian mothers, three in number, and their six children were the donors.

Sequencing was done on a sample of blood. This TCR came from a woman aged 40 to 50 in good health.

The CDR3 sequence is CASSFTGGGQYF. CDR3 in DNA: TGTGCCAGTAGTTTCACAGGGGGCGGGCAGTATTTT. The chain uses TRBV19 and TRBJ2-3, with 9 bases lining up with TRBD1. V was clipped by 5 bases and J by 11 bases; unmatched bases: 5. Germline CDR1 is LNHDA and CDR2 is SQIVND (reference sequence). The CDR3 is 12 amino acids.